The 25 T cell receptor beta chains below come from one sample, sequenced in a study of shared clonotypes between healthy human individuals. Profiling relied on immunoSEQ multiplex PCR, and the TCRdb table lists in-frame clones only, not all of them. The table shows over 150,000 clones, with 60% to 75% occurring only once. The sequenced sample was memory CD4+ T cells sorted from blood. Subset described: CD45RA-negative fraction. Source of these receptors: a man aged 30 to 45 in good health.

This chain uses TRBV5-1 with TRBJ2-5; maybe TRBD1 (5 bases). The V end was cut by 0 bases, the J end by 1 base, with 7 bases between. Germline lookup yields CDR1 SGHRS and CDR2 YFSETQ. This CDR3 is built from 14 residues. This CDR3 reads CASSLVTAQETQYF. The DNA of the CDR3 is TGCGCCAGCAGCTTGGTGACAGCCCAAGAGACCCAGTACTTC.

The chain recombines TRBV6-4 with TRBJ2-3; tentatively, D is TRBD2 (5 bases). Germline CDR1 reads MRHNA; CDR2 reads SNTAGT. V gave up 4 bases and J gave up 3 bases, with 8 bases separating them. The CDR3 totals 13 residues. CDR3 loop: CASSVGNTDTQYF. CDR3 DNA: TGTGCCAGCAGTGTCGGGAATACAGATACGCAGTATTTT.

This chain links TRBV11-2 with TRBJ2-1, with D perhaps matching TRBD1 or TRBD2 (5 bases each). The CDR3 spans 15 residues. Germline-derived CDR1 and CDR2 are SGHAT and FQNNGV. Trimming removed 0 bases at V and 7 bases at J, with 13 bases between. CDR3 DNA sequence: TGTGCCAGCAGCTTAGAAACTTATGAGGGGAATGAGCAGTTCTTC. This encodes CASSLETYEGNEQFF.

This clone was counted between two and nine times. Other DNA sequences in this specimen translate into the identical CDR3. The CDR3 sequence: CASSLASTDTQYF. CDR3 sequence (DNA): TGTGCCAGCAGTTTAGCGAGCACAGATACGCAGTATTTT. The chain recombines TRBV27 with TRBJ2-3; no definite D call. V dropped 2 bases and J dropped 0 bases, with 3 bases sitting between them. Germline loops: CDR1 MNHEY, CDR2 SMNVEV (reference sequence). CDR3 length: 13 amino acids.

This chain uses TRBV5-4 with TRBJ2-3; 8 bases map to TRBD1. Germline CDR1 reads SGHNT; CDR2 reads YYREEE (reference sequence). The CDR3 is 15 residues long. V dropped 4 bases and J dropped 4; count of bases not matched to a gene: 8. The CDR3 DNA reads as TGTGCCAGCAGCCAAACCTCGACAGGGGCAGATACGCAGTATTTT. Its protein product is CASSQTSTGADTQYF.

The rearrangement links TRBV5-8 to TRBJ2-3, with 9 bases lining up with TRBD2. Germline V CDR1 and CDR2: SGHTS, YDEGEE. The CDR3 spans 16 residues. After removal of 4 bases from V and 2 bases from J, the junction contained 8 bases not matched to a gene. The CDR3 DNA reads TGTGCCAGCAGCGAATTAGCGGGAGCGGCCACAGATACGCAGTATTTT. Translating gives CASSELAGAATDTQYF.

The J gene is TRBJ2-5, the V gene TRBV7-8; D is unresolved. The CDR3 is 12 residues long. Germline CDR1 SGHVS, CDR2 FQNEAQ. Trimming shortened V by 5 bases and J by 5 bases, and 9 bases separated the two germline ends. CDR3 sequence: CASSPTGETQYF. CDR3 sequence (DNA): TGTGCCAGCAGCCCCACCGGTGAGACCCAGTACTTC.

The chain couples TRBV11-3 to TRBJ2-2; D unclear. Trimming pared 0 bases from V and 7 bases from J, leaving 6 bases between. The CDR3 length is 13 residues. Looked up from germline, CDR1 is SGHNT and CDR2 is YENEEA. The CDR3 bases are TGTGCCAGCAGCTTAGATGGTGACGGGGAGCTGTTTTTT. As protein: CASSLDGDGELFF.

This sequence joins TRBV28 and TRBJ1-1; D is undetermined. This CDR3 is built from 10 residues. Trimming cost V 6 bases and J 1 base, with 0 bases left between them. CDR1 is MDHEN and CDR2 is SYDVKM in the germline V gene. This chain's CDR3 is CASRNTEAFF. DNA for the CDR3: TGTGCCAGCAGGAACACTGAAGCTTTCTTT.

V and J are TRBV30 and TRBJ1-5, with unresolved D. Trimming left V 2 bases short and J 2 bases short, with 10 bases between. The CDR3 sequence is 14 residues long. CDR1 and CDR2 (germline): GTSNPN, SVGIG (reference sequence). DNA for the CDR3: TGTGCCTGGAGTTCCCGACGGGGCAATCAGCCCCAGCATTTT. This codes for CAWSSRRGNQPQHF.

This clone was picked up a small number of times. The chain is built from TRBV4-3 and TRBJ2-1, with 9 bases lining up with TRBD2. Germline V gives CDR1 LGHNA, CDR2 YSLEER. The CDR3 has 15 residues. V shed 8 bases, J shed 9 bases, and the junction held 14 bases outside the gene matches. CDR3 sequence (DNA): TGCGCCAGCTCCCTCACTAGCGGGCATGGGGTTGAGCAGTTCTTC. This gives the protein CASSLTSGHGVEQFF.

This chain joins TRBV7-2 and TRBJ2-7; 11 nucleotides match TRBD2. V shed 5 bases, J shed 2 bases, and the junction held 11 bases outside the gene matches. The CDR3 length is 17 residues. Per the germline V gene, CDR1 is SGHTA and CDR2 is FQGNSA. The CDR3 sequence is CASSQRTSGRSPYEQYF. As DNA, the CDR3 is TGTGCCAGCAGCCAAAGAACTAGCGGGAGATCTCCCTACGAGCAGTACTTC.

V usage is TRBV5-6 and J usage is TRBJ2-3; D call uncertain. From germline, CDR1 is SGHDT and CDR2 YYEEEE. V lost 1 base and J 2 bases, leaving 20 bases between the germline ends. This CDR3 region has 18 residues. CDR3: CASSLSPVVLEPTDTQYF. The CDR3 DNA follows: TGTGCCAGCAGCTTGAGTCCCGTAGTCCTGGAGCCCACAGATACGCAGTATTTT.

The chain carries TRBV9 and TRBJ1-1; D is perhaps TRBD1 (6 bases). Germline assignment: CDR1 SGDLS and CDR2 YYNGEE. This CDR3 comprises 17 residues. V was shortened by 3 bases and J by 7 bases, with 25 bases between the two germline ends. CDR3 residues: CASSATDRLTGGGEAFF. The DNA of the CDR3 is TGTGCCAGCAGCGCCACCGACCGCCTGACAGGTGGAGGTGAAGCTTTCTTT.

The V and J genes are TRBV9 and TRBJ2-6; D is uncertain. The CDR3 covers 14 residues. Germline V CDR1 and CDR2: SGDLS, YYNGEE. The germline V and J ends were trimmed by 0 bases and 0 bases, with 1 base remaining between them. In DNA form, the CDR3 reads TGTGCCAGCAGCGTAGACTCTGGGGCCAACGTCCTGACTTTC. It specifies CASSVDSGANVLTF.

This chain links TRBV2 with TRBJ2-1; 7 nucleotides line up with TRBD2. The CDR3 extends over 15 amino acids. CDR1 and CDR2 (germline): SNHLY, FYNNEI. The V segment lost 6 bases and the J segment 8 bases; nucleotides outside the gene matches: 13. CDR3 bases: TGTGCCAGCAGAGTCGGCGGGGGATGGGGCGATGAGCAGTTCTTC. It encodes CASRVGGGWGDEQFF.

In its sample, this clone was seen a few times. Within the sample, other DNA sequences also encode this same CDR3. V gene TRBV20-1 combines with J gene TRBJ1-1; D is unresolved. The CDR3 spans 11 residues. Germline V CDR1 and CDR2: DFQATT, SNEGSKA (reference sequence). Trimming stripped 6 bases from V and 3 bases from J, with 8 bases between. DNA for the CDR3: TGCAGTGCCAAAAGTTACACTGAAGCTTTCTTT. This sequence encodes CSAKSYTEAFF.

The table lists this clone with a few counts. The V gene is TRBV7-8, the J gene TRBJ1-2, with D tentatively TRBD1 (6 bases). The CDR3 length is 13 residues. Trimming stripped 4 bases from V and 8 bases from J, with 14 bases between. Germline V gene data show CDR1 as SGHVS and CDR2 as FQNEAQ. CDR3 protein: CASSSDRYRGYTF. CDR3 sequence (DNA): TGTGCCAGCAGCTCCGACAGGTACCGAGGCTACACCTTC.

Note on this clone: This sample includes further DNA sequences coding for the same CDR3. This chain connects TRBV11-2 to TRBJ2-7; perhaps D is TRBD1 or TRBD2 (5 bases each). The CDR3 runs to 14 residues. V lost 1 base and J lost 0, with 7 bases in between. Germline values: CDR1 SGHAT, CDR2 FQNNGV. CDR3 sequence: CASSLAGTSYEQYF. The CDR3 nucleotides read TGTGCCAGCAGCTTAGCCGGGACCTCCTACGAGCAGTACTTC.

V gene TRBV9 combines with J gene TRBJ2-7, with 10 bases identical to TRBD2. Germline CDR1 SGDLS, CDR2 YYNGEE. J was trimmed by 13 bases and V by 0 bases; bases with no gene match: 7. The CDR3 is 13 residues long. The DNA for the CDR3 is TGTGCCAGCAGCGTAGGGGCTAGCGGGAGCTATTACTTC. Amino acids: CASSVGASGSYYF.

The chain has TRBV5-1 and TRBJ2-3; D is unclear. The V end lost 2 bases, the J end lost 4 bases, and 14 bases lay between the germline ends. The V gene's germline CDR1 is SGHRS and CDR2 YFSETQ. This CDR3 region has 15 residues. The chain's CDR3 is CASSFGQTSPDTQYF. DNA of the CDR3: TGCGCCAGCAGCTTCGGCCAAACGTCTCCAGATACGCAGTATTTT.

The V gene is TRBV30, the J gene TRBJ2-2; TRBD2 is a possible D gene (6 bases). V was pared by 4 bases and J by 5 bases, with 11 bases between. Germline CDR1 and CDR2: GTSNPN and SVGIG (reference sequence). This CDR3 is built from 13 residues. CDR3 region: CAWTMAGTGELFF. For the CDR3, the DNA is TGTGCCTGGACTATGGCGGGAACCGGGGAGCTGTTTTTT.

The V gene is TRBV5-1, the J gene TRBJ2-2; TRBD1 matches at 10 bases. Germline V gene sequence: CDR1 SGHRS, CDR2 YFSETQ. V shed 0 bases and J 7 bases; nucleotides not matched to a gene: 6. The CDR3 is made up of 16 amino acids. DNA of the CDR3: TGCGCCAGCAGCTTGGGAGGGACAGGGGTCGTCGGGGAGCTGTTTTTT. It specifies CASSLGGTGVVGELFF.

This clone was recorded a few times. The V gene is TRBV5-1, the J gene TRBJ2-3; D gene ambiguous. V lost 2 bases to trimming and J lost 5 bases, with 12 bases between them. The V gene's germline CDR1 is SGHRS and CDR2 YFSETQ. This CDR3 region has 14 residues. CDR3 sequence: CASSFPGSGDTQYF. The CDR3 coding sequence is TGCGCCAGCAGCTTTCCGGGTTCCGGAGATACGCAGTATTTT.

The V gene is TRBV6-1, the J gene TRBJ2-5; D unclear. Germline assignment: CDR1 MNHNS and CDR2 SASEGT. V gave up 7 bases and J gave up 1 base, with 10 bases separating them. CDR3 size: 13 residues. The CDR3 is CASNRYVQETQYF. The CDR3 coding sequence is TGTGCCAGCAACAGATATGTCCAAGAGACCCAGTACTTC.